Listed below are T cell receptor beta chains from one sample, sequenced in a study of blood T cell repertoires in COVID-19. Repertoires were generated with immunoSEQ multiplex PCR, while TCRdb's copy carries only in-frame clones and drops some. The sample lists about 280,000 clones, approximately 80% occurring once. Sequenced: PBMCs or T cells enriched from blood (not recorded which). The receptors here all came from a man in his forties or fifties who had been exposed to COVID-19. Each CDR3 is given with its conserved first and last residue. Fields, in order: D gene, V gene, J gene, clone size, CDR3 protein, CDR3 DNA. D genes are given only for firm matches. Clone size is stated in some rows and not others, as once, few, many or a class when expanded.

-	TRBV11-2	TRBJ2-1	-	CASSLDFLRFSQPELFF	TGTGCCAGCAGCTTAGATTTCTTGCGGTTCAGTCAACCCGAGCTGTTCTTC
-	TRBV19	TRBJ1-4	-	CASSWSLEKLFF	TGTGCCAGTAGTTGGAGTCTAGAAAAACTGTTTTTT
TRBD2	TRBV27	TRBJ2-1	-	CASSLLLREGYNEQFF	TGTGCCAGCAGTTTATTGTTGCGGGAGGGATACAATGAGCAGTTCTTC
-	TRBV2	TRBJ1-5	-	CASRAVYQPQHF	TGTGCCAGCAGGGCCGTATATCAGCCCCAGCATTTT
-	TRBV30	TRBJ1-2	-	CAWSVLVYPEDGYTF	TGTGCCTGGAGTGTACTAGTCTACCCCGAGGATGGCTACACCTTC
-	TRBV6-6	TRBJ2-7	few	CASSRAFLGGVSYEQYF	TGTGCCAGCAGCCGAGCCTTTTTGGGTGGAGTCAGCTACGAGCAGTACTTC
-	TRBV7-9	TRBJ1-1	-	CASRRGNMNTEAFF	TGTGCCAGCAGGCGGGGGAACATGAACACTGAAGCTTTCTTT
TRBD2	TRBV10-3	TRBJ2-1	-	CAIGSGSGNEQFF	TGTGCCATCGGTAGCGGGTCGGGGAATGAGCAGTTCTTC
TRBD2	TRBV10-2	TRBJ2-7	once	CASSVVAGAYEQYF	TGCGCCAGCAGTGTCGTAGCGGGAGCCTACGAGCAGTACTTC
-	TRBV5-1	TRBJ1-1	-	CASSLGQALSMDTEAFF	TGCGCCAGCAGCTTGGGGCAGGCCCTCTCAATGGACACTGAAGCTTTCTTT
TRBD2	TRBV5-1	TRBJ2-1	once	CASSLVALAGGLSEQFF	TGCGCCAGCAGCTTGGTAGCTCTAGCGGGAGGGCTTAGTGAGCAGTTCTTC
-	TRBV19	TRBJ2-7	-	CASSVGTYEQYF	TGTGCCAGTAGCGTCGGGACCTACGAGCAGTACTTC
-	TRBV7-8	TRBJ2-7	few	CASSLVQRQYF	TGTGCCAGCAGCTTAGTCCAGCGGCAGTACTTC
TRBD1	TRBV24-1	TRBJ2-7	-	CATRDRDSYEQYF	TGTGCCACCAGGGACAGGGACTCCTACGAGCAGTACTTC
-	TRBV27	TRBJ2-3	-	CASSLSGTDTQYF	TGTGCCAGCAGTTTATCCGGGACAGATACGCAGTATTTT
-	TRBV5-1	TRBJ2-7	-	CASRGDLYSYEQYF	TGCGCCAGCAGGGGGGACTTGTACTCCTACGAGCAGTACTTC
TRBD1	TRBV30	TRBJ1-6	-	CAWSGGSRDRANSPLHF	TGTGCCTGGAGTGGTGGAAGCCGGGACAGGGCTAATTCACCCCTCCACTTT
-	TRBV5-4	TRBJ2-3	-	CASSPYLDTQYF	TGTGCCAGCAGCCCCTATTTAGATACGCAGTATTTT
TRBD1	TRBV6-1	TRBJ2-1	-	CASSEADRAEQFF	TGTGCCAGCAGTGAAGCGGACAGGGCTGAGCAGTTCTTC
TRBD1	TRBV5-1	TRBJ1-2	-	CASSLDRGSYGYTF	TGCGCCAGCAGCCTAGACAGGGGATCCTATGGCTACACCTTC
-	TRBV7-9	TRBJ2-3	-	CASSLMQAPGAFADTQYF	TGTGCCAGCAGCTTAATGCAGGCGCCAGGGGCGTTTGCAGATACGCAGTATTTT
TRBD2	TRBV9	TRBJ2-3	once	CASSVGGLAGAADTQYF	TGTGCCAGCAGCGTGGGGGGACTAGCGGGAGCAGCAGATACGCAGTATTTT
-	TRBV27	TRBJ1-5	-	CASSLDSYSNQPQHF	TGTGCCAGCAGCTTGGACAGCTATAGCAATCAGCCCCAGCATTTT
TRBD2	TRBV5-4	TRBJ2-1	-	CASSLGTSGGLNNEQFF	TGTGCCAGCAGCTTGGGGACTAGCGGGGGGTTAAACAATGAGCAGTTCTTC
TRBD2	TRBV2	TRBJ2-3	-	CASILIAGGPTLYF	TGTGCCAGCATTCTCATCGCGGGAGGGCCTACTTTGTATTTT
TRBD1	TRBV12-5	TRBJ1-1	-	CASGHQGVETEAFF	TGTGCTAGTGGTCACCAGGGGGTCGAGACTGAAGCTTTCTTT
TRBD1	TRBV2	TRBJ1-4	-	CASNNGGQQNEKLFF	TGTGCCAGCAACAACGGGGGACAGCAAAATGAAAAACTGTTTTTT
-	TRBV12-3/TRBV12-4	TRBJ1-2	few	CASREGEYGYTF	TGTGCCAGCAGAGAGGGGGAATATGGCTACACCTTC
TRBD2	TRBV19	TRBJ2-7	-	CASSIGGGLQLYEQYF	TGTGCCAGTAGTATAGGGGGGGGACTACAACTTTACGAGCAGTACTTC
-	TRBV9	TRBJ1-3	-	CASSVGSGPSGNTIYF	TGTGCCAGCAGCGTCGGATCAGGGCCCTCTGGAAACACCATATATTTT
-	TRBV19	TRBJ2-7	-	CASSIAPSMSYEQYF	TGTGCCAGTAGTATAGCACCATCTATGAGTTACGAGCAGTACTTC
TRBD1	TRBV30	TRBJ1-5	-	CAWSASGGGQPQHF	TGTGCCTGGAGTGCATCAGGGGGCGGCCAGCCCCAGCATTTT
-	TRBV6-2/TRBV6-3	TRBJ1-5	-	CASSYGLTEDQPQHF	TGTGCCAGCAGTTATGGACTCACGGAGGATCAGCCCCAGCATTTT
-	TRBV27	TRBJ2-7	-	CASSLTGDSYYEQYF	TGTGCCAGCAGTTTAACAGGGGACTCCTATTACGAGCAGTACTTC
-	TRBV30	TRBJ1-2	-	CAWTRDFYGYTF	TGTGCCTGGACCCGGGACTTCTATGGCTACACCTTC
-	TRBV5-1	TRBJ2-3	-	CASSLIAADTQYF	TGCGCCAGCAGCTTGATCGCGGCAGATACGCAGTATTTT
-	TRBV11-2	TRBJ2-3	-	CASSFEDSMFGEQYF	TGTGCCAGCAGCTTCGAGGACTCGATGTTCGGAGAGCAGTATTTT
-	TRBV28	TRBJ1-4	-	CASSLDTEKLFF	TGTGCCAGCAGTTTGGACACGGAAAAACTGTTTTTT
-	TRBV10-3	TRBJ1-3	few	CAISESMAGTGNTIYF	TGTGCCATCAGTGAGTCGATGGCAGGGACTGGAAACACCATATATTTT
TRBD2	TRBV3-1/TRBV3-2	TRBJ2-5	once	CASGTRRETQYF	TGTGCCAGCGGGACTAGGAGAGAGACCCAGTACTTC
-	TRBV20-1	TRBJ2-5	once	CSASLPGGETQYF	TGCAGTGCTAGTCTGCCCGGGGGAGAGACCCAGTACTTC
TRBD1	TRBV5-1	TRBJ2-7	-	CASSKGSQGYYEQYF	TGCGCCAGCAGCAAAGGCTCACAGGGGTACTACGAGCAGTACTTC
-	TRBV4-1	TRBJ2-3	-	CASSQDYSFDYVGTDTQYF	TGCGCCAGCAGCCAAGATTACTCCTTCGACTACGTCGGCACAGATACGCAGTATTTT
TRBD1	TRBV5-4	TRBJ1-4	few	CASSLAGQGAANEKLFF	TGTGCCAGCAGCTTGGCGGGACAGGGGGCAGCTAATGAAAAACTGTTTTTT
-	TRBV24-1	TRBJ2-2	-	CATGEDLGQAGELFF	TGTGCCACCGGAGAAGACCTTGGCCAAGCCGGGGAGCTGTTTTTT
TRBD2	TRBV11-3	TRBJ2-5	-	CASSFISGSGRETQYF	TGTGCCAGCAGCTTTATCTCAGGAAGCGGGAGAGAGACCCAGTACTTC
TRBD1	TRBV12-3/TRBV12-4	TRBJ1-5	-	CASSTGELRPQHF	TGTGCCAGCTCAACAGGGGAGTTACGGCCCCAGCATTTT